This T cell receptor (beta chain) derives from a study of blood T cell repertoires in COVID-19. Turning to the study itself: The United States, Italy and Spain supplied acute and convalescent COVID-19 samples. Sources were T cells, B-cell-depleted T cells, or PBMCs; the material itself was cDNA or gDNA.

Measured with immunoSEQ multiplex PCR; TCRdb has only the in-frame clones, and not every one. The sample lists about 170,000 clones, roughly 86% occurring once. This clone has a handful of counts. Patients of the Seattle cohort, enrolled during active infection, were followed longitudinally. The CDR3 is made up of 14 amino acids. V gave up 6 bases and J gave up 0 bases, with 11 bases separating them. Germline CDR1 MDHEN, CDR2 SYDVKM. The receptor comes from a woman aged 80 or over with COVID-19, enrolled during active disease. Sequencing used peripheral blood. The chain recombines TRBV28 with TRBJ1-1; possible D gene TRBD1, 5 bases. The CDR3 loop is CASRGAEMNTEAFF. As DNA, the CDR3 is TGTGCCAGCAGAGGGGCGGAAATGAACACTGAAGCTTTCTTT.